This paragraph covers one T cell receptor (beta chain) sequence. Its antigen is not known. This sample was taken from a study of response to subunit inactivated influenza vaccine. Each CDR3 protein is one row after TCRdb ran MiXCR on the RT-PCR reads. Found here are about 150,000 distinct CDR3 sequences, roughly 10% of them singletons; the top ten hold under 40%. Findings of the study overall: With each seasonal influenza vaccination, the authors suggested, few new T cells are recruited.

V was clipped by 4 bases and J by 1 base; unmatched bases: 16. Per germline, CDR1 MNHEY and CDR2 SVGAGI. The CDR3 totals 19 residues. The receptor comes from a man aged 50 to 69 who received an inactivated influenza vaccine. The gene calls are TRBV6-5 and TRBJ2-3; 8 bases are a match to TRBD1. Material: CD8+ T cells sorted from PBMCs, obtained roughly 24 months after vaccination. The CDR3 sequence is CASSSPLGQGGTRTDTQYF. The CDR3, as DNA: TGTGCCAGCAGTTCGCCTCTCGGACAGGGCGGAACCCGCACAGATACGCAGTATTTT.